The 13 T cell receptor beta chains listed next were all sequenced from one sample in a study of vaccination effects on CD4 cells after COVID-19. The assay was immunoSEQ multiplex PCR, and TCRdb's table has in-frame clones only and misses some. The sample yields approximately 26,000 clones, roughly 69% seen once. Antigens for these TCRs are unknown. Within the ViraFEST assay, antigen-specific CD4+ T cells underwent expansion with viral peptide pools prior to sequencing. Upon completion of about eleven days in culture, CD4+ T cells were isolated. Infection with SARS-CoV-2 occurred in the person between March and December 2020, and PCR confirmed it. The sample was CD4+ T cells from PBMCs cultured with SARS-CoV-2 spike peptides, taken before COVID-19 vaccination. These receptors originate from a human donor who had a prior SARS-CoV-2 infection.

The chain employs TRBV4-3 and TRBJ1-3; no firm D call. The CDR3 spans 15 residues. Germline V gives CDR1 LGHNA, CDR2 YSLEER. V gave up 0 bases and J gave up 3 bases, with 9 bases separating them. Written as DNA, the CDR3 is TGCGCCAGCAGCCAAGAACGCAGAGTTGGAAACACCATATATTTT. Translated, it gives CASSQERRVGNTIYF.

The chain links TRBV5-4 to TRBJ2-3, with TRBD2 identical over 13 bases. Trimming took 5 bases from V and 6 from J; bases not matched to a gene: 12. The CDR3 has 17 amino acids. CDR1 is SGHNT and CDR2 is YYREEE in the germline V gene (reference sequence). In DNA form, the CDR3 reads TGTGCCAGCAGTTTCAAGGCCGGGACTAGCGGGGTGGATACGCAGTATTTT. Translating it yields CASSFKAGTSGVDTQYF. Drawing the rest from reference TRBV5-4 and TRBJ2-3, the complete variable domain is ETGVTQSPTHLIKTRGQQVTLRCSSQSGHNTVSWYQQALGQGPQFIFQYYREEENGRGNFPPRFSGLQFPNYSSELNVNALELDDSALYLCASSFKAGTSGVDTQYFGPGTRLTVL.

The chain couples TRBV6-5 to TRBJ2-5; 7 bases line up with TRBD1. CDR1 and CDR2 (germline): MNHEY, SVGAGI. V lost 8 bases to trimming and J lost 4 bases; unmatched junction nucleotides: 13. The CDR3 contains 15 residues. Here the CDR3 DNA reads TGTGCCAGCTCTTCCAGACAGGGCCAGGGAGAGACCCAGTACTTC. Protein product: CASSSRQGQGETQYF.

The count of this clone is one. The chain employs TRBV21-1 and TRBJ2-1; no DNA check was done on the table's D call, TRBD2. TRBV21-1 is recorded as a pseudogene. The CDR3 extends over 15 amino acids. The CDR3 DNA reads TGTGCCAGCAGCGCGAGCGGGAGGGCCTACAATGAGCAGTTCTTC. Protein product: CASSASGRAYNEQFF.

The chain uses TRBV10-3 and TRBJ1-2, with a weak D call TRBD1 (6 bases). The CDR3 sequence is 14 residues long. Germline V gives CDR1 ENHRY, CDR2 SYGVKD. Trimming took off 10 bases at V and 6 bases at J, with 21 bases between the two ends. DNA of the CDR3: TGTGCCACCGGAAACACTCGGACAGTCCATGGCTACACCTTC. It translates to CATGNTRTVHGYTF.

The chain carries TRBV18 and TRBJ1-2; D remains unclear. In germline, CDR1 is KGHSH, CDR2 LQKENI. CDR3 length equals 14 residues. V lost 2 bases and J 6 bases, leaving 13 bases between the germline ends. Here the CDR3 reads CASSPWQLSHGYTF. In DNA form, the CDR3 reads TGTGCCAGCTCACCATGGCAGTTGAGTCATGGCTACACCTTC. The variable domain in full, with the rest retrieved from reference TRBV18 and TRBJ1-2, is NAGVMQNPRHLVRRRGQEARLRCSPMKGHSHVYWYRQLPEEGLKFMVYLQKENIIDESGMPKERFSAEFPKEGPSILRIQQVVRGDSAAYFCASSPWQLSHGYTFGSGTRLTVV.

The chain employs TRBV7-2 and TRBJ1-1, with 7 bases that match TRBD1. The V and J ends lost 5 bases and 4 bases, in that order; junction bases with no gene match: 4. Germline V gene lookup returns CDR1 SGHTA and CDR2 FQGNSA. The CDR3 consists of 13 residues. The CDR3 nucleotides are TGTGCCAGCAGCCCGTGGGACAGCACTGAAGCTTTCTTT. Amino acid sequence: CASSPWDSTEAFF.

The chain has TRBV6-2 or TRBV6-3 and TRBJ2-3; no clear D. Looked up from germline, CDR1 is MNHEY and CDR2 is SVGEGT. The CDR3 covers 15 residues. Trimming stripped 0 bases from V and 1 base from J, with 8 bases between. The CDR3: CASSYSGSGTDTQYF. The CDR3 bases are TGTGCCAGCAGTTACTCTGGCAGTGGCACAGATACGCAGTATTTT.

The chain employs TRBV7-9 and TRBJ1-1; TRBD1 is a possible D gene (5 bases). Deletions cut 5 bases from V and 1 base from J, with 14 bases between. CDR3 length: 15 amino acids. Germline CDR1 and CDR2: SEHNR and FQNEAQ (reference sequence). The chain's CDR3 is CASSLRDGGNTEAFF. The CDR3 DNA follows: TGTGCCAGCAGCCTAAGGGACGGCGGGAACACTGAAGCTTTCTTT.

The chain links TRBV4-2 to TRBJ2-3, with TRBD1 as a possible D gene (7 bases). Trimming cost V 4 bases and J 1 base, with 12 bases left between them. CDR1 and CDR2 from the germline V gene are LGHNA and YNFKEQ. CDR3 length equals 15 residues. The CDR3 coding sequence is TGTGCCAGCAGCCCAGGGGGAGGAGGCACAGATACGCAGTATTTT. Translating gives CASSPGGGGTDTQYF.

The CDR3 here is CASRDGLGGGYTF. In nucleotides, the CDR3 is TGTGCCAGCAGGGATGGACTAGGGGGCGGCTACACCTTC. The V call is TRBV28, the J call TRBJ1-2, with 7 bases matching TRBD1. Looked up from germline, CDR1 is MDHEN and CDR2 is SYDVKM. CDR3 length equals 13 residues. J lost 8 bases, V lost 6 bases, and 9 bases had no gene match.

V gene TRBV19 combines with J gene TRBJ1-1; a possible D gene is TRBD1 (6 bases). Looked up from germline, CDR1 is LNHDA and CDR2 is SQIVND (reference sequence). The CDR3 contains 12 residues. V was pared by 3 bases and J by 8 bases, with 10 bases between. The DNA of the CDR3 is TGTGCCAGTAGTATCCACAGGGACGAAGCTTTCTTT. Encoded protein: CASSIHRDEAFF.

This chain uses TRBV9 with TRBJ1-1; TRBD1 is a possible D gene (6 bases). V lost 4 bases, J lost 2 bases, and 21 bases lay in between. The CDR3 is made up of 17 amino acids. Looked up from germline, CDR1 is SGDLS and CDR2 is YYNGEE. CDR3 bases: TGTGCCAGCAGCCCGGGACATCCGCAGTCAAGAAACACTGAAGCTTTCTTT. It translates to CASSPGHPQSRNTEAFF.